The entry below describes one T cell receptor (beta chain). Sequencing used immunoSEQ multiplex PCR; TCRdb keeps in-frame clones, though not all of them. Altogether approximately 1,500,000 clones are present, around 98% being singletons, with the ten largest covering about 0.42%. Germline assignment: CDR1 SGHRS and CDR2 YFSETQ. V was cut by 3 bases and J by 0 bases, with 10 bases left in between. The CDR3 is 15 amino acids. This sample is drawn from a study of shared clonotypes between healthy human individuals. This sequence was found in a man under 40 in good health. The sequencing input was naive CD4+ T cells sorted from blood. Subset: CD45RA+ positively selected. This chain links TRBV5-1 with TRBJ1-3, with D hard to call. For the CDR3, the DNA is TGCGCCAGCAGCTGGACCGCGAGCTCTGGAAACACCATATATTTT. It translates to CASSWTASSGNTIYF.